This T cell receptor (beta chain) was sequenced in a study of T cell changes during pregnancy in multiple sclerosis. Clones were read by immunoSEQ multiplex PCR, and TCRdb kept only the in-frame ones, dropping some. The sample holds roughly 87,000 clones; about 90% are singletons and the top ten take around 3.3%. The germline V gene has CDR1 MNHNY and CDR2 SVGAGI (reference sequence). J was trimmed by 1 base and V by 4 bases; bases with no gene match: 3. CDR3 length equals 15 residues. J is TRBJ2-5 and V is TRBV6-6, with 10 bases lining up with TRBD2. The sequences come from PBMCs, collected in the first trimester of pregnancy. The sequence came from a female donor in good health, serving as a control in a pregnancy study. Some clones in this sample may be carry-over from other donors' samples. CDR3 bases: TGTGCCAGCAGTTGGACTAGCGGTCTCCAAGAGACCCAGTACTTC. It is translated as CASSWTSGLQETQYF.